This T cell receptor beta chain was retrieved from a study of shared clonotypes between healthy human individuals. Study summary: CD4 naive and memory got three plates each, CD8 naive two, CD8 memory one.

Libraries were prepared by immunoSEQ multiplex PCR; TCRdb keeps only in-frame clonotypes and omits some of them. Found here are around 320,000 clones, roughly 87% of them singletons; the top ten hold around 16%. From germline, CDR1 is PRHDT and CDR2 FYEKMQ (reference sequence). V shed 5 bases and J 6 bases; nucleotides not matched to a gene: 11. The length of the CDR3 is 16 residues. Researchers reported that CD8 memory united CD45RO+ cells with CCR7-negative CD45RA+ TemRA cells. The receptor was derived from a man aged 18 to 30 in good health. Sequences were obtained from memory CD8+ T cells sorted from blood. This sample's subset: CD45RO+ cells pooled with CCR7-negative TemRA cells. The chain links TRBV13 to TRBJ2-1; 9 nucleotides line up with TRBD2. The CDR3, as DNA: TGTGCCAGCAGCCTCTTTGCGGGAGGGCCAGGCAATGAGCAGTTCTTC. As protein: CASSLFAGGPGNEQFF. Supplemented by reference TRBV13 and TRBJ2-1, the full variable domain reads AAGVIQSPRHLIKEKRETATLKCYPIPRHDTVYWYQQGPGQDPQFLISFYEKMQSDKGSIPDRFSAQQFSDYHSELNMSSLELGDSALYFCASSLFAGGPGNEQFFGPGTRLTVL.